This TCR beta chain was profiled in a study of blood T cell repertoires in COVID-19. All enrollees were about 18 to 95 years old and from 20 to 30 US areas. Which cohort a participant joined came from the clinical history participants gave. The study counted Cohort 3 donors as recovered given two negative PCRs, clearance, or symptom resolution. Germline V gene lookup returns CDR1 PRHDT and CDR2 FYEKMQ (reference sequence). The CDR3 covers 16 residues. V was cut by 3 bases and J by 2 bases, with 13 bases left in between. Per the original methods: Reference gene primer amplification yielded estimated nucleated cell counts. Repertoires were generated with immunoSEQ multiplex PCR, while TCRdb's copy carries only in-frame clones and drops some. V, J and clone size derive from that table, while D and trimming were established from the DNA sequence. The sample lists about 320,000 clones; about nine tenths were seen once.

The J gene is TRBJ2-2, the V gene TRBV13; D not certain. The sample taken for sequencing was PBMCs or T cells enriched from blood (not recorded which). The sequence was obtained from a woman aged 18-35 years who had recovered from COVID-19. The CDR3 nucleotides are TGTGCCAGCAGCTTCTTACTTCCCCTTAACACCGGGGAGCTGTTTTTT. Its translation: CASSFLLPLNTGELFF.